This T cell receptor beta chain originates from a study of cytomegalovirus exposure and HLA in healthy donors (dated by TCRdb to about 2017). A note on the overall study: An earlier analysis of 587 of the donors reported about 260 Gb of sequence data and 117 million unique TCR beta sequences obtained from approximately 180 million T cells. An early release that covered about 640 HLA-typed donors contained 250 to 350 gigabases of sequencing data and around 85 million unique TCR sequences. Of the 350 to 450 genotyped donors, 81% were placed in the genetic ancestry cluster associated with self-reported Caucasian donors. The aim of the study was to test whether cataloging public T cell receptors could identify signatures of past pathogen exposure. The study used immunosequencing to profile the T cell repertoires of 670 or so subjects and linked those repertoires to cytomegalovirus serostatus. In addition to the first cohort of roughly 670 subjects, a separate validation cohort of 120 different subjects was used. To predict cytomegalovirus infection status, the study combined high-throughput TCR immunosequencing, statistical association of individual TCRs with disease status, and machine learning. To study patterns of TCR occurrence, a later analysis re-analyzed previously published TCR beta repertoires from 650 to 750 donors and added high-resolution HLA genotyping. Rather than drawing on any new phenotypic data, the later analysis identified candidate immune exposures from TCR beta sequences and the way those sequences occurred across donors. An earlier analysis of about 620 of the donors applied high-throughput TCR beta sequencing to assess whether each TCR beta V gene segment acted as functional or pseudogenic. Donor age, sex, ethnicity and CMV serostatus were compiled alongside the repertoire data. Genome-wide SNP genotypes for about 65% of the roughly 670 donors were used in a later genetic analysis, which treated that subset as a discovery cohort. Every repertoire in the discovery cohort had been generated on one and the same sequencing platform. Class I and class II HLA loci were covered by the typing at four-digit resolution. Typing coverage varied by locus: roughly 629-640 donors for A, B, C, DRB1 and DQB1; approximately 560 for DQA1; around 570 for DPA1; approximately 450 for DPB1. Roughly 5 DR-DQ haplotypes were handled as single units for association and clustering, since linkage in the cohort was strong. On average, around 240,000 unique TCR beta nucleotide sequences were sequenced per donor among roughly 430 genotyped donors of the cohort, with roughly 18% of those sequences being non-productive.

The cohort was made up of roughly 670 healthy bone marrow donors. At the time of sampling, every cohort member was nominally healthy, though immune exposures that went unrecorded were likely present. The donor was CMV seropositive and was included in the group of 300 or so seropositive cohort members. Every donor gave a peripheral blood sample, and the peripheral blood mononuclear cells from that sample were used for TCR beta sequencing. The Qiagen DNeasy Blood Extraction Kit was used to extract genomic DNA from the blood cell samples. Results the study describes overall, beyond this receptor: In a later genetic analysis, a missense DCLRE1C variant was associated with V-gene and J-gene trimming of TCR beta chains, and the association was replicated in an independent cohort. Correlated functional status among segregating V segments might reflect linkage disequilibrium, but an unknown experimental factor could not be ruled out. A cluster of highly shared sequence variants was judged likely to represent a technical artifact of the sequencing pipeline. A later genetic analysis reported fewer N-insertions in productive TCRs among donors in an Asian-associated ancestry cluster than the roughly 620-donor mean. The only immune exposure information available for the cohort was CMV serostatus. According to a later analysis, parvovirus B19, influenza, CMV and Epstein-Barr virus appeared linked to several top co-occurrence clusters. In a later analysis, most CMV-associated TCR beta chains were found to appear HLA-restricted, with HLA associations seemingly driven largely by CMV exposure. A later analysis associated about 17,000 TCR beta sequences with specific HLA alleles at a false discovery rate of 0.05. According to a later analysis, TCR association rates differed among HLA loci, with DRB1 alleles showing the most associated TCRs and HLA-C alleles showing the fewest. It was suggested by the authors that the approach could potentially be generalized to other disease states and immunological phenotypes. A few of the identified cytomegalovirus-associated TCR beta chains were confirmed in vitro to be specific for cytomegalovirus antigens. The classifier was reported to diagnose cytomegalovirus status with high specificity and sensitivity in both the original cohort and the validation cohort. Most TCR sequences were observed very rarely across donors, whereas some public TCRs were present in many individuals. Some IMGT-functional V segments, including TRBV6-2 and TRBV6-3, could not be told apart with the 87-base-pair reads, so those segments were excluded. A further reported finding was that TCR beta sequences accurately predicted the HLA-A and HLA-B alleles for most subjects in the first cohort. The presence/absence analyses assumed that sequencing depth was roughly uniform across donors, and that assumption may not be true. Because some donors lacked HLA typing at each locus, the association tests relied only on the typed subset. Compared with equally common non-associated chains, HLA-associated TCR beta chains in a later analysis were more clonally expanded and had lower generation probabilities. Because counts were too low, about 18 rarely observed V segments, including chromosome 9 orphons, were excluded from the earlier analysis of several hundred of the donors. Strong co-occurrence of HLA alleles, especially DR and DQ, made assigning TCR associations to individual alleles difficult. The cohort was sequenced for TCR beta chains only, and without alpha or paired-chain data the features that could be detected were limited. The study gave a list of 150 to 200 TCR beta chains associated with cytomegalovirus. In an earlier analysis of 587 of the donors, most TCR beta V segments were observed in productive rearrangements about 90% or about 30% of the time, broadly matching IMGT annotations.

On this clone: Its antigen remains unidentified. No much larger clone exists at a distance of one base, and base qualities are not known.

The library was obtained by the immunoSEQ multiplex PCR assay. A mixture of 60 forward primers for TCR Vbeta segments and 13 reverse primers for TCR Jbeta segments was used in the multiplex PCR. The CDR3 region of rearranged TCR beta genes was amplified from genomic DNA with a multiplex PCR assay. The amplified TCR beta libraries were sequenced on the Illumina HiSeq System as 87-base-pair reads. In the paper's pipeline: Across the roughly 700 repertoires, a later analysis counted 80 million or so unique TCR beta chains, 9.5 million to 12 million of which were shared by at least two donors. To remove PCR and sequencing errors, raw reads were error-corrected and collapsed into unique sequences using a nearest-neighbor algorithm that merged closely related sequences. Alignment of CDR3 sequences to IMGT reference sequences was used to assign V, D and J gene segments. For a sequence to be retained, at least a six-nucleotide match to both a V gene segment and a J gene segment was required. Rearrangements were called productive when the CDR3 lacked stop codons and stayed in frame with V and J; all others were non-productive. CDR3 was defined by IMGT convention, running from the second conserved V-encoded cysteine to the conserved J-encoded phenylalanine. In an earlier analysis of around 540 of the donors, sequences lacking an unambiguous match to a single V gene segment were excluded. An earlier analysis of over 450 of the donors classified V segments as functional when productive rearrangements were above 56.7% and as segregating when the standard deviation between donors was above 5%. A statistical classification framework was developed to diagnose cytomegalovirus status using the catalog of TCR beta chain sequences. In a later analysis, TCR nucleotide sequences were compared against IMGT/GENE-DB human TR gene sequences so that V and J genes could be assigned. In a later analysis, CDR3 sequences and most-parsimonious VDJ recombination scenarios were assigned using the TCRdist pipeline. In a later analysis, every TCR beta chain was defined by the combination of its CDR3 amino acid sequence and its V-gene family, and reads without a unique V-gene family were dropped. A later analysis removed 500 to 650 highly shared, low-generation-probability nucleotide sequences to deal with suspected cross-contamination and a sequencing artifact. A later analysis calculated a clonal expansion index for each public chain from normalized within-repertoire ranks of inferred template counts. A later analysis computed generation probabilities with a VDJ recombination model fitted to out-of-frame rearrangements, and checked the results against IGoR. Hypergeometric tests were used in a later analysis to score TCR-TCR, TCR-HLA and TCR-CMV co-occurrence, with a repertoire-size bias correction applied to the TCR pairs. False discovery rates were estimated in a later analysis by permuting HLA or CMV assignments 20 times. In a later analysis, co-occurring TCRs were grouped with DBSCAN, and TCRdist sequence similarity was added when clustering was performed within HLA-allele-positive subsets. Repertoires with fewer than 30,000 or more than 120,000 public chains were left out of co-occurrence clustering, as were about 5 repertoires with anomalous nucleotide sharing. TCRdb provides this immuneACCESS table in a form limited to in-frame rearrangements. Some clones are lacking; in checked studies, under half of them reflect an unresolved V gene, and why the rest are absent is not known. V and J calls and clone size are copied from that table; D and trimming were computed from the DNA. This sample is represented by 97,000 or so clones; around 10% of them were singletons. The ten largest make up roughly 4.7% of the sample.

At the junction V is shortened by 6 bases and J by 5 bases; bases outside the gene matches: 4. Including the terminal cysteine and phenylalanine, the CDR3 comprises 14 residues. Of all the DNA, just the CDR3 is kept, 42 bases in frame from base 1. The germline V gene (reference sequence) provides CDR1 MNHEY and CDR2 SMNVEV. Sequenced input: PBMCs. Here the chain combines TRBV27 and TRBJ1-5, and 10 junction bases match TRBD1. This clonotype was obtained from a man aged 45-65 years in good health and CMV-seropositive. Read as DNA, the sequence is TGTGCCAGCAGGACAGGGGGCTATGATCAGCCCCAGCATTTT. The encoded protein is CASRTGGYDQPQHF.